This T cell receptor beta chain was sequenced during a study of T cell repertoires in cytomegalovirus infection. Study in general: Indicated by public TCR beta signatures were CMV infection and matching HLA type. Points from the study as a whole: Carriers of CMV and the relevant HLA type were discriminated by public TCR beta frequency.

TCRdb re-called the reads through MiXCR, storing one row per CDR3 protein. In the table there are roughly 320,000 distinct CDR3 sequences, around 9.1% of which are singletons. This CDR3 region has 19 residues. The V and J ends lost 6 bases and 1 base respectively, with 27 bases between them. Germline lookup yields CDR1 SGHTA and CDR2 FQGNSA. A few counts support this clonotype. Its specificity is unknown. The receptor's source is a human donor in good health (CMV status not recorded). Some clones in this sample may be carry-over from other donors' samples. V is TRBV7-2 and J is TRBJ1-1; D is possibly TRBD1 (6 bases). Sequenced input: PBMCs. CDR3 bases: TGTGCCAGCAGACTTCTCAGTGGGGGCGAGGGAATCGGGAACACTGAAGCTTTCTTT. It encodes CASRLLSGGEGIGNTEAFF.